These 19 T cell receptor beta chains originate from one sample sequenced in a study of T cells in Graves' hyperthyroidism and ophthalmopathy. The CDR3 regions of TCR beta were amplified from RNA transcripts. Using the HTBI primer set, a first-round RT-PCR was run on the TCR CDR3. TCRdb ran MiXCR on the multiplex PCR reads and lists one entry per CDR3 protein. The table shows some 760,000 distinct CDR3 sequences, with about 14% occurring only once. The specimen was blood. These TCRs come from a woman aged 18-29 years with Graves' hyperthyroidism.

The chain couples TRBV9 to TRBJ1-2; D is undetermined. Germline assignment: CDR1 SGDLS and CDR2 YYNGEE. Trimming took 3 bases from V and 3 from J, leaving 18 bases between them. CDR3 length equals 16 residues. CDR3 nucleotide sequence: TGTGCCAGCAGCGATGGTTCGACCCGGGTGGACTATGGCTACACCTTC. It translates to CASSDGSTRVDYGYTF.

This clonotype occurred many times. This chain uses TRBV18 with TRBJ2-1; TRBD1 aligns across 11 bases. In germline, CDR1 is KGHSH, CDR2 LQKENI. Germline trimming cut 3 bases from V and 9 bases from J; bases unmatched to any gene: 1. The CDR3 covers 13 residues. The CDR3 is CASSPGTGGEQFF. The CDR3 bases are TGTGCCAGCTCACCGGGGACAGGGGGTGAGCAGTTCTTC.

In this sample, this clonotype turned up many times. This sequence joins TRBV9 and TRBJ1-4; 10 nucleotides agree with TRBD1. With V trimmed by 3 bases and J by 7 bases, 6 bases remained unmatched. The CDR3 is 15 residues long. Germline lookup yields CDR1 SGDLS and CDR2 YYNGEE. The CDR3 DNA is TGTGCCAGCAGCGCGTGGGACAGGGGCGGTGAAAAACTGTTTTTT. It specifies CASSAWDRGGEKLFF.

This clonotype was recorded many times. The chain recombines TRBV12-3 or TRBV12-4 with TRBJ2-7, with D maybe TRBD2 (5 bases). CDR3 length: 13 amino acids. Trimming took 5 bases from V and 7 from J, leaving 15 bases between them. DNA of the CDR3: TGTGCCAGCAGTGTGGACTGGGCTAGAGAGCAGTACTTC. Amino acid sequence: CASSVDWAREQYF.

The sample holds a few counts of this clonotype. The genes are TRBV19 and TRBJ2-7; perhaps TRBD2 as D (5 bases). V lost 6 bases and J 2 bases, leaving 14 bases between the germline ends. From germline, CDR1 is LNHDA and CDR2 SQIVND (reference sequence). The CDR3 totals 14 residues. The CDR3 nucleotides are TGTGCCAGTAGCCTCGAGGGTAAAACCTACGAGCAGTACTTC. Encoded protein: CASSLEGKTYEQYF.

As for this clonotype: A much more abundant neighbour one base away suggests this may be a read error. The chain couples TRBV6-1 to TRBJ2-1; 13 bases agree with TRBD2. Gene TRBJ2-7 matches the end of the DNA better, so the J call may be wrong. The CDR3 is 16 amino acids. Looked up from germline, CDR1 is MNHNS and CDR2 is SASEGT. DNA of the CDR3: TGTGCCAGCAGTACCTCACTAGCGGGAGGGTACAATGAGCAGTACTTC. This encodes CASSTSLAGGYNEQYF.

This clonotype was counted many times. J is TRBJ1-1 and V is TRBV10-3; D remains unclear. Between the trimmed V and J ends, which lost 0 bases and 6 bases, there was a span of 5 bases. This CDR3 spans 12 amino acids. Germline V lookup: CDR1 ENHRY, CDR2 SYGVKD. The CDR3 region has the DNA TGTGCCATCAGTGAGTCGATGGCTGAAGCTTTCTTT. It specifies CAISESMAEAFF.

This clonotype was seen at least ten times. This sequence joins TRBV28 and TRBJ2-1, with D perhaps TRBD1 (6 bases). This CDR3 is built from 14 residues. V was clipped by 3 bases and J by 9 bases, with 15 bases between them. CDR1 and CDR2 (germline): MDHEN, SYDVKM. CDR3 DNA: TGTGCCAGCAGTTTTGGGACAAACTGGGGTGAGCAGTTCTTC. It translates to CASSFGTNWGEQFF.

This clonotype was counted ten times or more. This sequence joins TRBV2 and TRBJ1-5, with D maybe TRBD1 (6 bases). The CDR3 loop spans 15 amino acids. V lost 6 bases to trimming and J lost 0 bases, with 12 bases between them. The V gene's germline CDR1 is SNHLY and CDR2 FYNNEI. The CDR3 region is CASSWTENSNQPQHF. For the CDR3, the DNA is TGTGCCAGCAGCTGGACAGAAAATAGCAATCAGCCCCAGCATTTT.

This clonotype was seen more than once but under ten times. This chain connects TRBV18 to TRBJ1-1, with TRBD1 identical over 7 bases. This CDR3 is 14 amino acids long. The germline CDR1 and CDR2 sequences are KGHSH and LQKENI. The V gene end was trimmed by 1 base and the J gene end by 5 bases; junction bases not matched to a gene: 4. The CDR3 loop is CASSPQGAQTEAFF. In DNA form, the CDR3 reads TGTGCCAGCTCACCACAGGGGGCGCAGACTGAAGCTTTCTTT.

In its sample, this clonotype was seen a few times. This rearrangement joins TRBV29-1 to TRBJ2-1; the match to TRBD1 covers 7 bases. The CDR3 loop spans 14 amino acids. V lost 2 bases to trimming and J lost 6 bases; unmatched junction nucleotides: 7. Germline CDR1 SQVTM, CDR2 ANQGSEA. The CDR3 nucleotides are TGCAGCGTTGAAAGACAGGGAATTGGCAATGAGCAGTTCTTC. It specifies CSVERQGIGNEQFF.

V and J are TRBV29-1 and TRBJ2-3, with a tentative D call TRBD2 (6 bases). Germline CDR1 and CDR2: SQVTM and ANQGSEA. CDR3 length equals 14 residues. Deletions cut 7 bases from V and 2 bases from J, with 16 bases between. The CDR3 is CSGVKAGFTDTQYF. CDR3 nucleotides: TGCAGCGGTGTTAAGGCGGGATTCACAGATACGCAGTATTTT.

This clonotype was seen at least ten times. The rearrangement joins TRBV3-1 to TRBJ1-2; no definite D call. The CDR3 loop spans 13 amino acids. Germline values: CDR1 LGHDT, CDR2 YNNKEL (reference sequence). Trimming stripped 0 bases from V and 4 bases from J, with 6 bases between. The CDR3 DNA follows: TGTGCCAGCAGCCAAGAGGCAGTCTATGGCTACACCTTC. Protein product: CASSQEAVYGYTF.

This clonotype occurred many times. The J gene is TRBJ2-3, the V gene TRBV28, with 10 positions matching TRBD1. Germline V gene lookup returns CDR1 MDHEN and CDR2 SYDVKM. Trimming cost V 3 bases and J 5 bases; bases outside gene matches: 8. This CDR3 has 16 residues. The CDR3 protein is CASSFGGTGAQDTQYF. For the CDR3, the DNA is TGTGCCAGCAGTTTTGGGGGGACAGGGGCCCAAGATACGCAGTATTTT.

This clonotype was counted many times. V and J are TRBV11-2 and TRBJ2-7, with D possibly being TRBD1 or TRBD2 (5 bases each). Germline V CDR1 and CDR2: SGHAT, FQNNGV. V lost 1 base and J lost 8, with 21 bases in between. The CDR3 is 16 amino acids. CDR3 sequence: CASSLAVGPRPVKQYF. DNA of the CDR3: TGTGCCAGCAGCTTAGCCGTGGGACCCCGTCCTGTTAAGCAGTACTTC.

In DNA form, the CDR3 reads TGTGCCAGCAGCCCAATCCGCGGGAACACCGGGGAGCTGTTTTTT. Amino acid sequence: CASSPIRGNTGELFF. This rearrangement joins TRBV11-2 to TRBJ2-2; no clear D gene. Germline loops: CDR1 SGHAT, CDR2 FQNNGV. The CDR3 is made up of 15 amino acids. V was pared by 5 bases and J by 1 base, with 11 bases between.

Details on this clonotype: Because the CDR3's place on the DNA is in doubt, the DNA is left out and the CDR3 is given as listed by TCRdb. The chain carries TRBV28 and TRBJ1-2. The CDR3 sequence runs 14 residues, both termini included. From germline, CDR1 is MDHEN and CDR2 SYDVKM. The chain's CDR3 is CASSLAQAYYGYTF.

This clonotype has at least ten counts. The rearrangement links TRBV12-3 or TRBV12-4 to TRBJ2-7, with a weak D call TRBD2 (6 bases). This CDR3 has 16 amino acids. Trimming took 4 bases from V and 7 from J, leaving 23 bases between them. The DNA of the CDR3 is TGTGCCAGCAGTTCTCCCCCCGGGAGTATGGCTGGTGAGCAGTACTTC. Translated, it gives CASSSPPGSMAGEQYF.

This clonotype came up many times. The genes are TRBV30 and TRBJ2-1; 8 bases align to TRBD2. V lost 5 bases, J lost 2 bases, and 5 bases stayed unmatched. This CDR3 spans 14 amino acids. Looked up from germline, CDR1 is GTSNPN and CDR2 is SVGIG (reference sequence). DNA for the CDR3: TGTGCCTGGCAGCGGGAGATGGCCTACAATGAGCAGTTCTTC. Its protein product is CAWQREMAYNEQFF.